The source of this T cell receptor (beta chain) is a study of shared T cell receptors in the human thymus. The assay was immunoSEQ multiplex PCR, and TCRdb's table has in-frame clones only and misses some. The repertoire holds roughly 550,000 clones, with 75% to 80% as singletons. The sample was also reused in another study, on human thymus T cells. This second report adds: Obtained as resections during corrective heart surgery, the thymus tissue was then studied. Thymic and blood repertoires appeared to display a bias in their usage of V and J genes. Among unrelated individuals, related research reported thymic repertoires that overlapped highly.

This receptor was taken from a boy younger than two with a congenital heart defect. The material sequenced was thymocytes.

The chain's CDR3 is CASRLGDRGSQPQHF. The CDR3 DNA follows: TGTGCAAGTCGCTTAGGGGACAGGGGAAGCCAGCCCCAGCATTTT. This rearrangement joins TRBV12-2 to TRBJ1-5; the table's D call TRBD1 went unverified against the DNA. TRBV12-2 is classified as a pseudogene. This CDR3 contains 15 residues.